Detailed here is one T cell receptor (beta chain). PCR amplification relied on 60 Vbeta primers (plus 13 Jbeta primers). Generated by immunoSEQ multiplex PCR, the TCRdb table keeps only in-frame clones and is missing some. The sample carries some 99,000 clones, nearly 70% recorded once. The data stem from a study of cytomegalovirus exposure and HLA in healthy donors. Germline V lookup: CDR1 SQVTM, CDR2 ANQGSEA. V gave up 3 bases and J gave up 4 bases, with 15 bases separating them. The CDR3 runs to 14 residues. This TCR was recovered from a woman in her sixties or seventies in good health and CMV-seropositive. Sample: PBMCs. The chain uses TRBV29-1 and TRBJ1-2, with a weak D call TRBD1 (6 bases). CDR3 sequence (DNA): TGCAGCGTTGAGACACAGGGTCGGCTCTATGGCTACACCTTC. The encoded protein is CSVETQGRLYGYTF. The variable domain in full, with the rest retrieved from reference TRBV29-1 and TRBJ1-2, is SAVISQKPSRDICQRGTSLTIQCQVDSQVTMMFWYRQQPGQSLTLIATANQGSEATYESGFVIDKFPISRPNLTFSTLTVSNMSPEDSSIYLCSVETQGRLYGYTFGSGTRLTVV.